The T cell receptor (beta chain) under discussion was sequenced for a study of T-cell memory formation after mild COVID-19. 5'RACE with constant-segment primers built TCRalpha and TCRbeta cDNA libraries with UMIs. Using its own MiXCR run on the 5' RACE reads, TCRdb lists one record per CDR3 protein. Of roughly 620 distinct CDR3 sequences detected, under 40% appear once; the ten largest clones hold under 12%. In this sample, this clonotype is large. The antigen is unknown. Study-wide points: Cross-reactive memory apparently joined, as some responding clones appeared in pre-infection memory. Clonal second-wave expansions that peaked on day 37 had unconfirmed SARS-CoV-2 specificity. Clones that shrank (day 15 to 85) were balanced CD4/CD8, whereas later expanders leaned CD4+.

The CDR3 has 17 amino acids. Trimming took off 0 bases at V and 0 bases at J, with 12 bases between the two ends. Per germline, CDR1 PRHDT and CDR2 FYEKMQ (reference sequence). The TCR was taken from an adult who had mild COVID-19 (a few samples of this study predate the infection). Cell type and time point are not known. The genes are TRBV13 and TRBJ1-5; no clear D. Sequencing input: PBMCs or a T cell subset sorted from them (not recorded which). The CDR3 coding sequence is TGTGCCAGCAGCTTAGGGACGGGCTCGTATAGCAATCAGCCCCAGCATTTT. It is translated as CASSLGTGSYSNQPQHF.